The clone carrying this TCR beta chain has more than one count but fewer than ten. The data were produced by immunoSEQ multiplex PCR, yet TCRdb's version contains in-frame clones alone and is incomplete. The table shows around 46,000 clones, with over 70% occurring only once. The sample comes from a study of PD-1 blockade in classical Hodgkin lymphoma. Germline V CDR1 and CDR2: MGHRA, YSYEKL. The CDR3 contains 14 residues. V lost 4 bases, J lost 5 bases, and 14 bases lay in between. Relapses following autologous stem cell transplantation were seen in all patients, with brentuximab vedotin exposure varying.

The input for sequencing was peripheral blood mononuclear cells (PBMCs), taken before the second cycle of nivolumab. This sequence joins TRBV4-1 and TRBJ1-2; D is unresolved. This sequence was found in a human donor with classical Hodgkin lymphoma. The CDR3 DNA reads as TGCGCCAGCAGCCCAAGTGAGAGAGCTTATGGCTACACCTTC. Translating it yields CASSPSERAYGYTF.